This T cell receptor (beta chain) comes out of a study of vaccination and CD4 T cells after COVID-19. This clonotype was counted only a few times. Its cognate antigen is unknown. The Oncomine TCR Beta short-read assay was applied to DNA of cultured CD4+ T cells. TCRdb used MiXCR to reprocess the PCR reads, holding one entry per CDR3 protein. The sample consists of about 15,000 distinct CDR3 sequences, roughly 50% of them appearing once. The CDR3 is 17 residues long. The germline CDR1 and CDR2 sequences are DFQATT and SNEGSKA (reference sequence). V lost 4 bases to trimming and J lost 4 bases; unmatched junction nucleotides: 18. Treatment defined: roughly nine-day PBMC culture with coronavirus spike peptide pools or control peptides (ViraFEST assay).

The source material was CD4+ T cells from blood, cultured in vitro. The TCR comes from a human donor who had recovered from COVID-19. The rearrangement joins TRBV20-1 to TRBJ1-2, with 7 bases that match TRBD1. As DNA, the CDR3 is TGCAGTGCTATGGTGCTCTCGGGACAGCGAGCCGCCTATGGCTACACCTTC. Translating gives CSAMVLSGQRAAYGYTF.